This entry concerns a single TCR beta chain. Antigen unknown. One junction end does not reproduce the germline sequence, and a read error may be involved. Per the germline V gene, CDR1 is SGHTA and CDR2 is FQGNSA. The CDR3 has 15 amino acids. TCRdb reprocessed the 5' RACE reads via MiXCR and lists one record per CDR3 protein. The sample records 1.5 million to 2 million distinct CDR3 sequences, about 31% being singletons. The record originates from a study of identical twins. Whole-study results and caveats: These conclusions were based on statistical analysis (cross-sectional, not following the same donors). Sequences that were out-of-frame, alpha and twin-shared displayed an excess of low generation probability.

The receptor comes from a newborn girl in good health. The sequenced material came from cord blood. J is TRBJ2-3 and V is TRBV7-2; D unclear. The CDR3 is CASSPWTYLADAQYF. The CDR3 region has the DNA TGTGCCAGCAGCCCGTGGACCTACTTGGCAGATGCGCAGTATTTT.